The clone carrying this TCR beta chain was picked up a small number of times. Each CDR3 protein gets one entry after TCRdb re-called the 5' RACE reads with MiXCR. The data hold around 510,000 distinct CDR3 sequences, with roughly an eighth observed a single time. The sample originates from a study of identical twins. Each donor (without exception) was a healthy Caucasian. From germline, CDR1 is LGHDT and CDR2 YNNKEL (reference sequence). Trimming removed 4 bases from V and 11 bases from J; junction bases left unmatched: 14. This CDR3 has 16 residues. The sample was also reused in another study, on yellow fever vaccine responses in identical twins. That report notes: Vaccine T cell responses of twins reportedly seemed partly convergent and partly personalized.

Sequencing was performed on CD4+ T cells sorted from blood. The rearrangement joins TRBV3-1 to TRBJ1-1; TRBD1 aligns across 12 bases. The receptor was isolated from a woman aged 18-35 years in good health. DNA of the CDR3: TGTGCCAGCAGCCCTAGGGCGGGACAGGGGGCGAGTTTGGCTTTCTTT. It translates to CASSPRAGQGASLAFF. Supplemented by reference TRBV3-1 and TRBJ1-1, the full variable domain reads DTAVSQTPKYLVTQMGNDKSIKCEQNLGHDTMYWYKQDSKKFLKIMFSYNNKELIINETVPNRFSPKSPDKAHLNLHINSLELGDSAVYFCASSPRAGQGASLAFFGQGTRLTVV.